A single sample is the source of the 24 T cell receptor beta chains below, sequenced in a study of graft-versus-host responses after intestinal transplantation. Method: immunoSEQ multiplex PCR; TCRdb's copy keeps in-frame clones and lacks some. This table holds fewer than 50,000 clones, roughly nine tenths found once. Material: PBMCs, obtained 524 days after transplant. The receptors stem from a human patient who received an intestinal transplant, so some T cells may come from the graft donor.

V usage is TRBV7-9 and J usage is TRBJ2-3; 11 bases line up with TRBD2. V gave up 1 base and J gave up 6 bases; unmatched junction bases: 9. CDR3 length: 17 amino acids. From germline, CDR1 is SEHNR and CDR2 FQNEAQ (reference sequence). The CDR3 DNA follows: TGTGCCAGCAGCTTAGTTTTGACGGGACTAGCGGAGGATACGCAGTATTTT. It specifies CASSLVLTGLAEDTQYF.

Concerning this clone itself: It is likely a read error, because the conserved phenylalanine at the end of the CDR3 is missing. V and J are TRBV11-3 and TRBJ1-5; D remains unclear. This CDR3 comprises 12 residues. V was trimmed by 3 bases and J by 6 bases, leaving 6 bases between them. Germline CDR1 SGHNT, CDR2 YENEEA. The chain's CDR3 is CASSFHSQPQHL. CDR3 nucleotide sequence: TGTGCCAGCAGCTTCCATAGTCAGCCCCAGCATCTT.

For the CDR3, the DNA is TGTGCCAGCAGCGTAGCTTCCACAGGTGGCTACACCTTC. Amino acid sequence: CASSVASTGGYTF. The chain links TRBV9 to TRBJ1-2, with D tentatively TRBD1 (5 bases). The CDR3 is 13 amino acids. Germline V gene sequence: CDR1 SGDLS, CDR2 YYNGEE. The V end lost 0 bases, the J end lost 7 bases, and 10 bases lay between the germline ends.

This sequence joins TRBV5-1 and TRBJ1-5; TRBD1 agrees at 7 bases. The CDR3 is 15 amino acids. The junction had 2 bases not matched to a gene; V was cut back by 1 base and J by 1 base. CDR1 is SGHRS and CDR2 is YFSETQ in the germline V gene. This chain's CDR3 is CASSLTGVSNQPQHF. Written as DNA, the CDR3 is TGCGCCAGCAGCTTGACAGGGGTCAGCAATCAGCCCCAGCATTTT.

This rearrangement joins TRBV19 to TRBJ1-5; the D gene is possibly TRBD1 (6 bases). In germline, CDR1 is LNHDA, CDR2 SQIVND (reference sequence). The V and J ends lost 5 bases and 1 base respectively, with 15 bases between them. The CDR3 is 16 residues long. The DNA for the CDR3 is TGTGCCAGTAGTCCAGCTACAGGGTTGAGCAATCAGCCCCAGCATTTT. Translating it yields CASSPATGLSNQPQHF.

The CDR3 DNA reads TGTGCCAGCTCCGGACAGGCCCAAAACTATGGCTACACCTTC. This encodes CASSGQAQNYGYTF. The rearrangement links TRBV6-5 to TRBJ1-2; 7 bases map to TRBD1. Germline CDR1 reads MNHEY; CDR2 reads SVGAGI. V gave up 8 bases and J gave up 2 bases; unmatched junction bases: 8. CDR3 length: 14 amino acids.

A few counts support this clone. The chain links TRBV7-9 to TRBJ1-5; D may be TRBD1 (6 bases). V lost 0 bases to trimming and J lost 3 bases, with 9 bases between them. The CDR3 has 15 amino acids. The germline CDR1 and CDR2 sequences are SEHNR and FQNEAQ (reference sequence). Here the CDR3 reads CASSLAGGNNQPQHF. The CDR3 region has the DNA TGTGCCAGCAGCTTAGCAGGGGGGAACAATCAGCCCCAGCATTTT.

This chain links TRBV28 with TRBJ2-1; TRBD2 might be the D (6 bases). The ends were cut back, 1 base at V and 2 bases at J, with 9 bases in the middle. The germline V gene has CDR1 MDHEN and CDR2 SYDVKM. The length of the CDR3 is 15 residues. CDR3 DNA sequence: TGTGCCAGCAGTTTATACGGGAGACCCTACAATGAGCAGTTCTTC. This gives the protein CASSLYGRPYNEQFF.

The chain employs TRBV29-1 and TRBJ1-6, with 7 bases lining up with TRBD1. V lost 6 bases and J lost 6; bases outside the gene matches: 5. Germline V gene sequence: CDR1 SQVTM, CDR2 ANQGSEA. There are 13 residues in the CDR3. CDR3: CSVGTASNSPLHF. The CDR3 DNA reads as TGCAGCGTCGGGACAGCGTCTAATTCACCCCTCCACTTT.

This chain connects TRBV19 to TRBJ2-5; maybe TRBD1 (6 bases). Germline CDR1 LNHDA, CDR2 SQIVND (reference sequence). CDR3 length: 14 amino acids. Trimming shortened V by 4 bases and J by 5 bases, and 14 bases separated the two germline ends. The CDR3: CASSNQGMRETQYF. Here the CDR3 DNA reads TGTGCCAGTAGTAACCAGGGGATGAGGGAGACCCAGTACTTC.

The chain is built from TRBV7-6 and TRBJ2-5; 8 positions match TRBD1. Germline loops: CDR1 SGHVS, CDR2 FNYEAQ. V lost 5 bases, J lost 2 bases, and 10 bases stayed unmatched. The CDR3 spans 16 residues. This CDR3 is CASSQPGQGQQETQYF. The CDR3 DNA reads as TGTGCCAGCAGCCAACCCGGACAGGGCCAACAAGAGACCCAGTACTTC.

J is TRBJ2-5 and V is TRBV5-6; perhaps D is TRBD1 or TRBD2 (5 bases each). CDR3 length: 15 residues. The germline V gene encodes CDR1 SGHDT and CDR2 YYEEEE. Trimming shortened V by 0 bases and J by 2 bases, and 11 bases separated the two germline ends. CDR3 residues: CASSLVGVGQETQYF. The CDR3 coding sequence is TGTGCCAGCAGCTTGGTGGGGGTGGGGCAAGAGACCCAGTACTTC.

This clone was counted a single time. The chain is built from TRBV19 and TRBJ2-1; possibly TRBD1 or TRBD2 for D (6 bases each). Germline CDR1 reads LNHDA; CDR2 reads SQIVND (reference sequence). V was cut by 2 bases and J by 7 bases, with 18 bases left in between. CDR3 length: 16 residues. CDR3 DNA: TGTGCCAGTAGTATAAAGTTAATTACAGGGAGGAATGAGCAGTTCTTC. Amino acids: CASSIKLITGRNEQFF.

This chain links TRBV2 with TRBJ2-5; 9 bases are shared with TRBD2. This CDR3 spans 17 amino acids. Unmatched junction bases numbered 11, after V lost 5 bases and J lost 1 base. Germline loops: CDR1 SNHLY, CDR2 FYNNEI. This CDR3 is CASSTTHSGSRQETQYF. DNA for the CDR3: TGTGCCAGCAGTACCACCCATAGCGGGAGTCGCCAAGAGACCCAGTACTTC.

In DNA form, the CDR3 reads TGTGCCAGCAGAAACCCCGGGAGAAACACCATATATTTT. Its protein is CASRNPGRNTIYF. This chain links TRBV28 with TRBJ1-3; D call uncertain. The V and J ends lost 6 bases and 5 bases respectively, with 11 bases between them. CDR1 is MDHEN and CDR2 is SYDVKM in the germline V gene. CDR3 length: 13 residues.

The CDR3 DNA follows: TGTGCCAGCAGTTTACGGTTCAGTCTAACCAATGAGCAGTTCTTC. The encoded protein is CASSLRFSLTNEQFF. The genes are TRBV6-1 and TRBJ2-1; D is uncertain. The V end was cut by 5 bases, the J end by 6 bases, with 17 bases between. The CDR3 runs 15 residues. CDR1 and CDR2 from the germline V gene are MNHNS and SASEGT.

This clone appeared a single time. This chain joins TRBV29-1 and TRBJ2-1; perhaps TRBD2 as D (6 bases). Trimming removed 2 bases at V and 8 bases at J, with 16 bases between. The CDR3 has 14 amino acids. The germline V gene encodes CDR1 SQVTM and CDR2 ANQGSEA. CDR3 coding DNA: TGCAGCGTTGAATTTAGAGGGACTTTCGATGAGCAGTTCTTC. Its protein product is CSVEFRGTFDEQFF.

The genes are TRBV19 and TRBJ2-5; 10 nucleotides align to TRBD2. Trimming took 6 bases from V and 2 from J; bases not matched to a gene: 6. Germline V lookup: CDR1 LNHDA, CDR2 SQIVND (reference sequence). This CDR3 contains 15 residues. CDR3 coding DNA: TGTGCCAGTAGATTAGCGGGAGGCTTACAAGAGACCCAGTACTTC. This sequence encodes CASRLAGGLQETQYF.

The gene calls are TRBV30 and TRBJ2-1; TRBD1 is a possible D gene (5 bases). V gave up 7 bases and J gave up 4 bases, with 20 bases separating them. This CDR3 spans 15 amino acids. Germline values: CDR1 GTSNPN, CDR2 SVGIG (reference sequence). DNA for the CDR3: TGTGCCTTGACAGTCACCACCTCCTATTACAATGAGCAGTTCTTC. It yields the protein CALTVTTSYYNEQFF.

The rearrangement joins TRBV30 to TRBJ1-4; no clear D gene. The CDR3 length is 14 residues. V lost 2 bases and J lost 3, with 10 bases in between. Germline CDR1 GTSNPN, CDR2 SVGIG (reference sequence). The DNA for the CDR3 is TGTGCCTGGAGTATCTCAGCAGCTAATGAAAAACTGTTTTTT. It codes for CAWSISAANEKLFF. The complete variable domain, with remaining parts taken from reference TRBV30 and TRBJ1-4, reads SQTIHQWPATLVQPVGSPLSLECTVEGTSNPNLYWYRQAAGRGLQLLFYSVGIGQISSEVPQNLSASRPQDRQFILSSKKLLLSDSGFYLCAWSISAANEKLFFGSGTQLSVL.

The CDR3 loop is CASSTIAGGPYNEQFF. The CDR3 region has the DNA TGTGCCAGCAGCACCATAGCGGGAGGACCCTACAATGAGCAGTTCTTC. The rearrangement joins TRBV9 to TRBJ2-1; 10 nucleotides align to TRBD2. The CDR3 spans 16 residues. Germline CDR1 reads SGDLS; CDR2 reads YYNGEE. V lost 4 bases and J lost 2; bases outside the gene matches: 6.

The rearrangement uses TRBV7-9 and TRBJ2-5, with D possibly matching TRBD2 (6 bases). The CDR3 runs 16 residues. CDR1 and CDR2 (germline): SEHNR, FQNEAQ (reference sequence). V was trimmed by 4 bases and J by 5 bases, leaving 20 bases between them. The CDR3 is CASSSSSGTPGETQYF. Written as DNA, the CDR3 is TGTGCCAGCAGCTCATCCTCCGGGACTCCGGGGGAGACCCAGTACTTC.

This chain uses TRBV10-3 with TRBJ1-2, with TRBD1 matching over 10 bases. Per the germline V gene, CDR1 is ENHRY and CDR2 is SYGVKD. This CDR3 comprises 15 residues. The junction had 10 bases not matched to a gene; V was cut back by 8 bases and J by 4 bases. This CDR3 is CAIQPGQGKSYGYTF. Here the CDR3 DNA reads TGTGCCATCCAACCGGGACAGGGGAAGAGCTATGGCTACACCTTC.

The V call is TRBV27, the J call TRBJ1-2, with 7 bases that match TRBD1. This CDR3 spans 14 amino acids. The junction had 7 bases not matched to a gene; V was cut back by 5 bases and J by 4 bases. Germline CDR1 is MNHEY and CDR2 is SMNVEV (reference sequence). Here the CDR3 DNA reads TGTGCCAGCAGTCGTTCAGGGGGAGCCTATGGCTACACCTTC. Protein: CASSRSGGAYGYTF.